What follows is one T cell receptor beta chain and its context. This entry comes from a study of blood T cell repertoires in COVID-19. For the study at large: Samples taken during acute and convalescent COVID-19 were collected in the United States, Italy and Spain.

Germline CDR1 LGHNA, CDR2 YSLEER. The CDR3 loop spans 15 amino acids. The trim removed 5 bases at V and 3 bases at J, leaving 10 bases unmatched. In the original analysis: For nucleated cells, counts were estimated from reference gene primer amplification. Generated by immunoSEQ multiplex PCR, the TCRdb table keeps only in-frame clones and is missing some. V, J and clone size are taken as reported in that table, and D and trimming were inferred from the DNA itself. The profile shows approximately 300,000 clones, more than 70% of them singletons. The TCR comes from a man aged 18-30 years who had recovered from COVID-19. This chain joins TRBV4-3 and TRBJ2-7; TRBD1 agrees at 7 bases. Source material: peripheral blood. CDR3 loop: CASSLTTGEHYEQYF. CDR3 bases: TGCGCCAGCAGCTTAACTACAGGGGAGCACTACGAGCAGTACTTC.